This T cell receptor beta chain was recovered during a study of tumor-infiltrating lymphocytes in localized non-small cell lung cancer. Germline CDR1 reads GTSNPN; CDR2 reads SVGIG (reference sequence). The CDR3 has 12 residues. The V end lost 6 bases, the J end lost 0 bases, and 6 bases lay between the germline ends. The table lists this clone with a count of one. Sequencing used immunoSEQ multiplex PCR; TCRdb keeps in-frame clones, though not all of them. This sample has roughly 5,100 clones; about 96% occur once, and the top ten carry around 3%. The origin of this receptor is a human donor with non-small cell lung cancer. The V and J genes are TRBV30 and TRBJ1-3; D is uncertain. Input material: uninvolved lung tissue not adjacent to the tumor. CDR3 bases: TGTGCCTGTTCGGTCTCTGGAAACACCATATATTTT. The encoded protein is CACSVSGNTIYF.